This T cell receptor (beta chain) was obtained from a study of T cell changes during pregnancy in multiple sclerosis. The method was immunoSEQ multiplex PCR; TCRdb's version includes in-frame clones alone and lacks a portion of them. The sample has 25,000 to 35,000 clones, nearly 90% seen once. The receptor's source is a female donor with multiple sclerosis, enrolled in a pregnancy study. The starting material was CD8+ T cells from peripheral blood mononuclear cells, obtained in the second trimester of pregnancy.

CDR3 DNA: TGTGCCAGCAGGGGACAGGGGGGACCCGGGGAGCTGTTTTTT. Translated: CASRGQGGPGELFF. The V and J genes are TRBV2 and TRBJ2-2, with TRBD1 matching over 11 bases. The CDR3 length is 14 residues. V gave up 6 bases and J gave up 6 bases; unmatched junction bases: 3. Germline V lookup: CDR1 SNHLY, CDR2 FYNNEI.